The sequence of this T cell receptor (beta chain) was determined in a study of blood T cell repertoires in COVID-19. About the study: Specimens from acute and convalescent COVID-19 originated in the United States, Italy and Spain. PBMCs, B-cell-depleted T cells, or T cells provided the cDNA or gDNA that made up the material.

The V gene's germline CDR1 is LGHDT and CDR2 YNNKEL (reference sequence). Trimming took 4 bases from V and 4 from J, leaving 17 bases between them. The CDR3 runs to 17 residues. Original processing notes: Cell counts per sample came from amplifying reference gene primers. Some clones are missing from TCRdb's copy, which holds only in-frame ones; the method was immunoSEQ multiplex PCR. Clone size and V and J calls were adopted from that table, with D and trimming inferred from the DNA. The data show about 190,000 clones, around 80% seen once. The sample taken for sequencing was peripheral blood. The V and J genes are TRBV3-1 (or the pseudogene TRBV3-2) and TRBJ1-6, with a possible D match to TRBD1 (5 bases). The TCR sequence derives from a woman older than 75 with active or convalescent COVID-19. CDR3 in DNA: TGTGCCAGCAGCCCCAGGTCCATCGGGGGGTATAATTCACCCCTCCACTTT. This gives the protein CASSPRSIGGYNSPLHF.